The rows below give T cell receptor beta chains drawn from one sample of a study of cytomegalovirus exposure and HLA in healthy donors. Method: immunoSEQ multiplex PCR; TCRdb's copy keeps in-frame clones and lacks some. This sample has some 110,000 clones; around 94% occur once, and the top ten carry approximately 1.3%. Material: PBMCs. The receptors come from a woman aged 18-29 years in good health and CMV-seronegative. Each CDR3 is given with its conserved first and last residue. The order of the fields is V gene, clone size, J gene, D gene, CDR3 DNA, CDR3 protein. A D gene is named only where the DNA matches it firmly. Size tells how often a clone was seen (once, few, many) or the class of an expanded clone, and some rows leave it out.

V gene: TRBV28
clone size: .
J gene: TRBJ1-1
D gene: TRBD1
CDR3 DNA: TGTGCCAGCAGTTCCCCGGGACAGGAGGAGGCTGAAGCTTTCTTT
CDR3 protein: CASSSPGQEEAEAFF

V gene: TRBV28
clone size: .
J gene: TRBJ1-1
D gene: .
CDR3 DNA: TGTGCCAGCAGTCTCCAGCGAGAAGCTTTCTTT
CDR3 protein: CASSLQREAFF

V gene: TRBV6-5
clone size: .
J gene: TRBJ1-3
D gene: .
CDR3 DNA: TGTGCCAGCAGTACGGGGGGTACAGGAAACACCATATATTTT
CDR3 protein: CASSTGGTGNTIYF

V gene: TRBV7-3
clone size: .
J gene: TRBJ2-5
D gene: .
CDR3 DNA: TGTGCCAGCAGTCCCCCGGAGATGCGTGTGGAGACCCAGTACTTC
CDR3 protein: CASSPPEMRVETQYF

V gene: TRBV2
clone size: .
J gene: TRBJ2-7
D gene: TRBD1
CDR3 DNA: TGTGCCAGCAGTGAACCAGGGGGCGCGGACGAGCAGTACTTC
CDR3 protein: CASSEPGGADEQYF

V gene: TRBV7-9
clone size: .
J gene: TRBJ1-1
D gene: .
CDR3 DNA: TGTGCCAGCAGCTCAGAACGGGGGAAGGAGGCCACCGCGGCTTTCTTT
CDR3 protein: CASSSERGKEATAAFF

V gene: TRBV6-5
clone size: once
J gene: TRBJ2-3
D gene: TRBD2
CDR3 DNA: TGTGCCAGCAGTGGACTAGCGGGAGCAGATACGCAGTATTTT
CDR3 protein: CASSGLAGADTQYF

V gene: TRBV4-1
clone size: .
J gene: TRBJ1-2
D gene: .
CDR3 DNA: TGCGCCAGCAGCCAAGAAGGGGGGGCGAGATATGGCTACACCTTC
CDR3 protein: CASSQEGGARYGYTF

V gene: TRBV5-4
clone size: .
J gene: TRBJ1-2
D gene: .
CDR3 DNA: TGTGCCAGCAGCTTCGGCGGGGAGAACTATGGCTACACCTTC
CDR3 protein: CASSFGGENYGYTF

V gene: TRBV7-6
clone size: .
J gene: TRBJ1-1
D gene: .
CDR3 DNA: TGTGCCAGCAGCTTAGCGCCTGGTCGGGACACTGAAGCTTTCTTT
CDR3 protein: CASSLAPGRDTEAFF

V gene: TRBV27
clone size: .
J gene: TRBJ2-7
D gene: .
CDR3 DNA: TGTGCCAGCAGTTTGCGGTTTTCCGACAGGCCCCTCTACGAGCAGTACTTC
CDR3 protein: CASSLRFSDRPLYEQYF

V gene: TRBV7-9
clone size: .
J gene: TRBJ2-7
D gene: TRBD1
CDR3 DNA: TGTGCCAGCAGCTTAGAGGGTCGGACAGGGGGCGAGCAGTACTTC
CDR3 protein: CASSLEGRTGGEQYF

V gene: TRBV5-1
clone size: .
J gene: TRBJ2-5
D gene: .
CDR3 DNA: TGCGCCAGCAGCCTACAGGAGCCTCAAGAGACCCAGTACTTC
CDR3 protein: CASSLQEPQETQYF

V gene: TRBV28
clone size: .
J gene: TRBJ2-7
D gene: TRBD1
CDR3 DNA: TGTGCCAGCAGTTTCCAGGGGACAGGGAAGATCTACGAGCAGTACTTC
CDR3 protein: CASSFQGTGKIYEQYF

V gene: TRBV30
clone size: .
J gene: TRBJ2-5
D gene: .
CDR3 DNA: TGTGCCTGGGGTCCGGGTAGCTGGCAGACCCAGTACTTC
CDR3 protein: CAWGPGSWQTQYF

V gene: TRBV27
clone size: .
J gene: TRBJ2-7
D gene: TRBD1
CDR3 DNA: TGTGCCAGCAGACCGACAGGGGCTTCCTACGAGCAGTACTTC
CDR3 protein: CASRPTGASYEQYF

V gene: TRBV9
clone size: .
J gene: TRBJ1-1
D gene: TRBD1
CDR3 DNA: TGTGCCAGCAGCCCTCGACAGGGGGCAGGTGAAGCTTTCTTT
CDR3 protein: CASSPRQGAGEAFF

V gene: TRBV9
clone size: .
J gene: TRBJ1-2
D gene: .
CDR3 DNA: TGTGCCAGCAGCGCCAACCTTTTGGGCCCCCAGACTGGCTACACCTTC
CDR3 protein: CASSANLLGPQTGYTF

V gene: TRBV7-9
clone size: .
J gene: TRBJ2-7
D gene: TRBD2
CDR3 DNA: TGTGCCAGCAGCCGAGGACTAGCGGGGGAAACAGACGAGCAGTACTTC
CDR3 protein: CASSRGLAGETDEQYF

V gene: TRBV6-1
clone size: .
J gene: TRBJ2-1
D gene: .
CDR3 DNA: TGTGCCAGTCTAGGGGGCAATGAGCAGTTCTTC
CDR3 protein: CASLGGNEQFF

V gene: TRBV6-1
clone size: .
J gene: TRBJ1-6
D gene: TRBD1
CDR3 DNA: TGTGCCAGCAGCGTTACAGGGGGTTATTCACCCCTCCACTTT
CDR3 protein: CASSVTGGYSPLHF

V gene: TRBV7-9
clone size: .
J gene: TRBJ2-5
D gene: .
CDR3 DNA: TGTGCCAGCGCGGAATTTAAGGGGAATCGGGAGACCCAGTACTTC
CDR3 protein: CASAEFKGNRETQYF

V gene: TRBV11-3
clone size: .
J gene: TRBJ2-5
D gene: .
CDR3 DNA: TGTGCCAGCAGCTTAGTGGGGCCTGGGCCAGAGACCCAGTACTTC
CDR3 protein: CASSLVGPGPETQYF

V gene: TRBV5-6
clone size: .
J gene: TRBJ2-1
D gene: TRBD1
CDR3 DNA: TGTGCCAGCAGCGATACGACAGGGGGTGACTACAATGAGCAGTTCTTC
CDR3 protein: CASSDTTGGDYNEQFF

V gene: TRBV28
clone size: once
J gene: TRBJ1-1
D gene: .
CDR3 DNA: TGTGCCAGCCGCACGGGGGGGTACACTGAAGCTTTCTTT
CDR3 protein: CASRTGGYTEAFF

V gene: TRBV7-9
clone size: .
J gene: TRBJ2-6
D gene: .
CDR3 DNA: TGTGCCAGCAGCTCCGACAGCTCTGGGGCCAACGTCCTGACTTTC
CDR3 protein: CASSSDSSGANVLTF

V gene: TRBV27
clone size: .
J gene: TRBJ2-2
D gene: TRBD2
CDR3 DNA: TGTGCCAGCAGTTTATATACTAGCGGACACACCGGGGAGCTGTTTTTT
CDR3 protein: CASSLYTSGHTGELFF

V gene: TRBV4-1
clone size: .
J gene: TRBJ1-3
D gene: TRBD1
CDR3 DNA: TGCGCCAGCAGCCAAGGAAGACAGGGGAAAGCTGGAAACACCATATATTTT
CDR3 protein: CASSQGRQGKAGNTIYF

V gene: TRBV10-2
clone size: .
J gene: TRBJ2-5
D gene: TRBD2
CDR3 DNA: TGCGCCGTCTCAGATCCGTGGGGCGGGGGTGAAGAGACCCAGTACTTC
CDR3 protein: CAVSDPWGGGEETQYF

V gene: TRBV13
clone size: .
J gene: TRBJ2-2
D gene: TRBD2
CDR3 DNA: TGTGCCAGCAGCGTGGGACTAGCGGGAGGGATCACCGGGGAGCTGTTTTTT
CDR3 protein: CASSVGLAGGITGELFF

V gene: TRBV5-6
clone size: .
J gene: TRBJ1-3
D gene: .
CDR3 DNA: TGTGCCAGCAGCTTGGACCCAGGGTTCCGCTCTGGAAACACCATATATTTT
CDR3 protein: CASSLDPGFRSGNTIYF

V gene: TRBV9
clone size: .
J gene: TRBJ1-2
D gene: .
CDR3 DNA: TGTGCCAGCAGCGACCGTGAGGAGTATGGCTACACCTTC
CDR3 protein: CASSDREEYGYTF